This is a list of T cell receptor beta chains from one sample in a study of blood T cell repertoires in COVID-19. The protocol was immunoSEQ multiplex PCR, while the TCRdb copy is restricted to in-frame clones and leaves out a portion. In the table there are tens of thousands of clones, about 90% of which are singletons. Input material: peripheral blood. The receptors come from a man aged 50 or older with COVID-19, enrolled during active disease. The CDR3 runs from the conserved cysteine through the conserved F or W. The D gene is left open where the match is weak. Only some rows state a clone size, as once, few, many or a class for expanded clones.

v_call	j_call	d_call	clone_size	cdr3_aa	cdr3_nt
TRBV9	TRBJ2-7	-	-	CASSVGTSSREQYF	TGTGCCAGCAGCGTAGGAACATCCTCGCGGGAGCAGTACTTC
TRBV12-3/TRBV12-4	TRBJ1-1	-	-	CASSLMARHVAFF	TGTGCCAGCAGTTTGATGGCCAGGCATGTAGCTTTCTTT
TRBV10-3	TRBJ1-5	-	few	CAISESGLYQPQHF	TGTGCCATCAGTGAGTCGGGCCTATATCAGCCCCAGCATTTT
TRBV7-2	TRBJ2-7	-	-	CASRTGSYEQYF	TGTGCCAGCCGCACCGGCTCCTACGAGCAGTACTTC
TRBV19	TRBJ1-2	TRBD1	-	CASKTGVDGYTF	TGTGCCAGTAAGACAGGGGTGGACGGCTACACCTTC
TRBV11-3	TRBJ2-1	-	-	CASSLVTVSYNEQFF	TGTGCCAGCAGCTTGGTCACAGTCTCCTACAATGAGCAGTTCTTC
TRBV4-2	TRBJ2-1	TRBD2	-	CASSHPGLTNEQFF	TGTGCCAGCAGCCACCCGGGACTAACAAATGAGCAGTTCTTC
TRBV9	TRBJ2-3	-	-	CASSPSADTQYF	TGTGCCAGCAGCCCCAGCGCAGATACGCAGTATTTT
TRBV27	TRBJ2-7	TRBD1	-	CASSFSTGAPEQYF	TGTGCCAGCAGTTTCTCGACAGGGGCCCCCGAGCAGTACTTC
TRBV5-3	TRBJ2-7	TRBD1	-	CCLRAPSGTGSYEQYF	TGTTGTTTGAGGGCTCCTTCCGGGACAGGCTCCTACGAGCAGTACTTC
TRBV5-3	TRBJ2-7	-	-	CARSFGAGLLGEQYF	TGTGCCAGAAGCTTCGGGGCGGGACTCCTAGGAGAGCAGTACTTC
TRBV7-3	TRBJ1-1	-	-	CASSLSVNTEAFF	TGTGCCAGCAGCTTATCAGTGAACACTGAAGCTTTCTTT
TRBV4-1	TRBJ1-2	-	-	CASSQDAREVGYGYTF	TGCGCCAGCAGCCAAGATGCTCGGGAAGTAGGCTATGGCTACACCTTC
TRBV28	TRBJ1-5	TRBD1	-	CASSLTGSPYSNQPQHF	TGTGCCAGCAGTTTGACAGGGTCCCCGTATAGCAATCAGCCCCAGCATTTT
TRBV10-3	TRBJ1-1	-	-	CAISELMNTEAFF	TGTGCCATCAGTGAGTTAATGAACACTGAAGCTTTCTTT
TRBV19	TRBJ1-5	TRBD1	few	CASSKPPGQLYSNQPQHF	TGTGCCAGTAGTAAACCCCCGGGACAGCTCTATAGCAATCAGCCCCAGCATTTT
TRBV5-8	TRBJ2-3	-	-	CASSLELGTDTQYF	TGTGCCAGCAGCTTGGAACTAGGGACAGATACGCAGTATTTT
TRBV23-1	TRBJ1-2	TRBD1	once	CASSRREGDRGSFGYTF	TGCGCCAGCAGTCGAAGGGAAGGGGACAGGGGTAGTTTTGGCTACACCTTC
TRBV14	TRBJ1-1	-	-	CASSQERPGGRMNTEAFF	TGTGCCAGCAGCCAAGAGCGGCCTGGAGGCCGGATGAACACTGAAGCTTTCTTT
TRBV7-3	TRBJ2-1	-	-	CASSLTGDSYNEQFF	TGTGCCAGCAGCTTAACAGGAGACTCCTACAATGAGCAGTTCTTC
TRBV7-6	TRBJ2-5	TRBD1	-	CASSSPTKTGQETQYF	TGTGCCAGCAGCTCCCCAACTAAGACAGGGCAAGAGACCCAGTACTTC
TRBV7-9	TRBJ1-2	-	few	CASSFLQFYGYTF	TGTGCCAGCAGCTTCCTACAGTTCTATGGCTACACCTTC
TRBV15	TRBJ2-5	TRBD1	once	CATRETGQGEETQYF	TGTGCCACCAGGGAAACCGGACAGGGGGAGGAGACCCAGTACTTC
TRBV6-1	TRBJ1-5	-	-	CASSEVHGGDFQPQHF	TGTGCCAGCAGTGAGGTGCACGGAGGGGATTTTCAGCCCCAGCATTTT
TRBV28	TRBJ2-3	-	-	CASSFPSHGEISTDTQYF	TGTGCCAGCAGTTTTCCCAGCCATGGGGAGATTAGCACAGATACGCAGTATTTT
TRBV2	TRBJ2-6	TRBD1	-	CASSLQGAGANVLTF	TGTGCCAGCAGCCTTCAGGGGGCTGGGGCCAACGTCCTGACTTTC